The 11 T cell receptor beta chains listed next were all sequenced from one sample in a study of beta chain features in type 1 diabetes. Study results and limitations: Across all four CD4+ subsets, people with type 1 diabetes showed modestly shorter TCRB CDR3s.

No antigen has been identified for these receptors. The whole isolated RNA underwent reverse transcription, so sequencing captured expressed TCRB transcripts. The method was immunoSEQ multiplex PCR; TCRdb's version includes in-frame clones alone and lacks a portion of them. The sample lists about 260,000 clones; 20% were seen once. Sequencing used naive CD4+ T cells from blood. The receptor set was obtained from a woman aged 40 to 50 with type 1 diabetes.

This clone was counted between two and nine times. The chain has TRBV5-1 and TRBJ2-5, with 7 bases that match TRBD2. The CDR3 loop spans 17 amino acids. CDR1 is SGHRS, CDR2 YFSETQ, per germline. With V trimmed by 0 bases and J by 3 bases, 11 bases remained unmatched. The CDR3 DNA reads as TGCGCCAGCAGCTTGGCCCCTTTGGGAGGGGCGGAAGAGACCCAGTACTTC. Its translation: CASSLAPLGGAEETQYF.

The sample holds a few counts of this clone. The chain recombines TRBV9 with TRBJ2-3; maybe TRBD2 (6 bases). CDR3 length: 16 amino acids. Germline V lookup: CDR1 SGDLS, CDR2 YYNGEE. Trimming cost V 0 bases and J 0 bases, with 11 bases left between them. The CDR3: CASSVVSGSSTDTQYF. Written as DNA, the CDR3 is TGTGCCAGCAGCGTAGTGAGCGGGTCTAGCACAGATACGCAGTATTTT.

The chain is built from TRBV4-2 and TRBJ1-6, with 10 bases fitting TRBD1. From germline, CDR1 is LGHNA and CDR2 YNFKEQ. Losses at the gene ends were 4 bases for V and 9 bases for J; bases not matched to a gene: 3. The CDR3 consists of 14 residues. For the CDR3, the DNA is TGTGCCAGCAGCCCGGACAGGGGGGTTTCACCCCTCCACTTT. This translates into CASSPDRGVSPLHF.

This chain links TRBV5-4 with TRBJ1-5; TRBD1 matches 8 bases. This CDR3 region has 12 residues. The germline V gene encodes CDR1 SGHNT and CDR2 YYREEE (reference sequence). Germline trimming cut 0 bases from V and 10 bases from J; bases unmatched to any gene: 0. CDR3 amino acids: CASSLAGGPQHF. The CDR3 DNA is TGTGCCAGCAGCTTGGCAGGGGGCCCCCAGCATTTT. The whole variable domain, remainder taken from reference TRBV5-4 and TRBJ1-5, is ETGVTQSPTHLIKTRGQQVTLRCSSQSGHNTVSWYQQALGQGPQFIFQYYREEENGRGNFPPRFSGLQFPNYSSELNVNALELDDSALYLCASSLAGGPQHFGDGTRLSIL.

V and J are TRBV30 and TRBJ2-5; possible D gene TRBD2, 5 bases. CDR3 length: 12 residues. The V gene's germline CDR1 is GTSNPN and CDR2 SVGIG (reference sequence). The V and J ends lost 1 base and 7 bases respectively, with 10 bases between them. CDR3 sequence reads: CAWSEARGTQYF. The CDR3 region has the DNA TGTGCCTGGAGTGAAGCCCGGGGGACCCAGTACTTC.

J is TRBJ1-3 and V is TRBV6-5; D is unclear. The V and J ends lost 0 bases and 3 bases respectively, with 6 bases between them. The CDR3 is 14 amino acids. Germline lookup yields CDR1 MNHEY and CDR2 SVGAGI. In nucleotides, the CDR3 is TGTGCCAGCAGTTACTCGCCCAGTGGAAACACCATATATTTT. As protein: CASSYSPSGNTIYF.

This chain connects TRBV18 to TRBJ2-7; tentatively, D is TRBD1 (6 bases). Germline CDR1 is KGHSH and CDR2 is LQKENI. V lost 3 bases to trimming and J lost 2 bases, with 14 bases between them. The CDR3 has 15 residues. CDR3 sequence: CASSPSPGDAYEQYF. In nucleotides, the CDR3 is TGTGCCAGCTCACCTAGTCCAGGGGATGCCTACGAGCAGTACTTC. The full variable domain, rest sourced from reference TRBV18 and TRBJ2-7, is NAGVMQNPRHLVRRRGQEARLRCSPMKGHSHVYWYRQLPEEGLKFMVYLQKENIIDESGMPKERFSAEFPKEGPSILRIQQVVRGDSAAYFCASSPSPGDAYEQYFGPGTRLTVT.

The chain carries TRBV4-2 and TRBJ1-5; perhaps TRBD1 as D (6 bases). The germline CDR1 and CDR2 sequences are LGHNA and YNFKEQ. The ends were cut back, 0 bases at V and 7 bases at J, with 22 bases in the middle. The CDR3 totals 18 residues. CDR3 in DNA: TGTGCCAGCAGCCAAGATGGCGGTGGGGGCGGTTTACAGCAGCCCCAGCATTTT. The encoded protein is CASSQDGGGGGLQQPQHF.

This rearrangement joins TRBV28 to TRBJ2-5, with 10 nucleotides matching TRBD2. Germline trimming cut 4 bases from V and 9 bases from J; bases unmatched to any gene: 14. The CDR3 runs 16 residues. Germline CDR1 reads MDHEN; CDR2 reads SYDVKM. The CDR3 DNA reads TGTGCCAGCAGTTCTCTTTCTAGCGGGAGACGGGATTCCCAGTACTTC. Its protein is CASSSLSSGRRDSQYF.

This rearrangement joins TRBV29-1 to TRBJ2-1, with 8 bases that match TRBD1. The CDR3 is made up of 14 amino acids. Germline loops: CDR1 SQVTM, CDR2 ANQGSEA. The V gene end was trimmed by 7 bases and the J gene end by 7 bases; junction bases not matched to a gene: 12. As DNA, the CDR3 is TGCAGCGGGGGGCTCTGGACAGGGCTTAATGAGCAGTTCTTC. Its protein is CSGGLWTGLNEQFF.

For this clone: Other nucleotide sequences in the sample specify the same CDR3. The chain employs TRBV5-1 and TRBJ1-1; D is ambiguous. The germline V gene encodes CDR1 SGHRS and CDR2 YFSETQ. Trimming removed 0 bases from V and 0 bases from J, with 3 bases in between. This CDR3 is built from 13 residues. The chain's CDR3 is CASSLAVNTEAFF. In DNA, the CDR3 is TGCGCCAGCAGCTTGGCAGTGAACACTGAAGCTTTCTTT.